This T cell receptor (beta chain) was sequenced in a study of T cell responses to AZD1222 COVID-19 vaccine. The CDR3 contains 17 residues. Germline V gives CDR1 MRHNA, CDR2 SNTAGT. Trimming removed 0 bases from V and 1 base from J, with 16 bases in between. TCRdb's table, derived via immunoSEQ multiplex PCR, lists solely in-frame clones and lacks some. The sample carries 85,000 to 100,000 clones, under 95% recorded once. The rearrangement joins TRBV6-4 to TRBJ2-7; D gene unclear. The TCR comes from an adult in good health. Sequenced material: peripheral blood, taken on day 0 of AZD1222 vaccination. CDR3 nucleotides: TGTGCCAGCAGTGACTCGAATCGGCCCCTATTGTCCTACGAGCAGTACTTC. Translated, it gives CASSDSNRPLLSYEQYF.